Described below is a single TCR beta chain sequence and its context. No cognate antigen has been identified for it. The cohort was made up of about 610 healthy bone marrow donors. At the time of sampling, all cohort members were nominally healthy, though unrecorded immune exposures were likely present. The donor tested CMV seronegative, placing the donor among the 300 to 450 seronegative members of the cohort. A peripheral blood sample was collected from each donor, and TCR beta sequencing was performed on peripheral blood mononuclear cells. The Qiagen DNeasy Blood Extraction Kit was used to extract genomic DNA from the blood cell samples. The data were obtained in a study of cytomegalovirus exposure and HLA in healthy donors (dated by TCRdb to 2016 to 2017). About the investigation overall: An earlier analysis of about 560 of the donors reported about 300 Gb of sequence data and 100 million to 120 million unique TCR beta sequences obtained from approximately 180 million T cells. An early release that covered about 600 HLA-typed donors contained approximately 300 gigabases of sequencing data and approximately 85 million unique TCR sequences. Of the 350 to 450 genotyped donors, 81% fell in the genetic ancestry cluster associated with self-reported Caucasian donors. The aim of the study was to test whether cataloging public T cell receptors could identify signatures of past pathogen exposure. The study used immunosequencing to profile the T cell repertoires of several hundred subjects and linked those repertoires to cytomegalovirus serostatus. In addition to the first cohort of around 670 subjects, a separate validation cohort of 100 to 150 different subjects was used. High-throughput TCR immunosequencing, statistical association of individual TCRs with disease status, and machine learning were combined to predict cytomegalovirus infection status. A later analysis re-analyzed previously published TCR beta repertoires from roughly 630 donors and added high-resolution HLA genotyping to study TCR occurrence patterns. Rather than drawing on any new phenotypic data, the later analysis identified candidate immune exposures from TCR beta sequences and the way those sequences occurred across donors. To decide whether each TCR beta V gene segment behaved as functional or pseudogenic, an earlier analysis of approximately 590 of the donors relied on high-throughput TCR beta sequencing. Alongside the repertoire data, information on donor age, sex, ethnicity and CMV serostatus was compiled. Genome-wide SNP genotypes for about three fifths of the roughly 700 donors were used in a later genetic analysis, which treated that subset as a discovery cohort. All discovery cohort repertoires had been generated using a single sequencing platform. HLA typing covered class I and class II loci at four-digit resolution. The number of donors typed differed by locus, with roughly 629-640 for A, B, C, DRB1 and DQB1, roughly 520 for DQA1, 600 to 610 for DPA1, and about 450 for DPB1. Four or five DR-DQ haplotypes were handled as single units for association and clustering, since linkage in the cohort was strong. Across around 400 genotyped donors of the cohort, an average of approximately 220,000 unique TCR beta nucleotide sequences per donor were sequenced, and approximately 17% of those sequences were non-productive.

Points the paper makes about the study in general: Because counts were too low, roughly 18 rarely observed V segments, including chromosome 9 orphons, were left out of the earlier analysis of 587 of the donors. A later analysis found that most CMV-associated TCR beta chains appeared HLA-restricted, with HLA associations seemingly driven largely by CMV exposure. Assigning TCR associations to individual alleles was difficult when HLA alleles, especially DR and DQ, strongly co-occurred. In both the original and validation cohorts, the classifier was reported to diagnose cytomegalovirus status with high specificity and sensitivity. Roughly uniform sequencing depth across donors was assumed in presence/absence analyses, although this assumption may not hold. Linkage disequilibrium might explain the correlated functional status among segregating V segments, but an unknown experimental factor could not be ruled out. The sequencing pipeline was judged likely to have produced a cluster of highly shared sequence variants as a technical artifact. Because HLA typing was missing for some donors at each locus, association tests included only the typed subset. Three of the identified cytomegalovirus-associated TCR beta chains were confirmed in vitro to be specific for cytomegalovirus antigens. According to a later analysis, TCR association rates differed among HLA loci, with DRB1 alleles showing the most associated TCRs and HLA-C alleles showing the fewest. The authors suggested that the approach could potentially be extended to other disease states and immunological phenotypes. In this cohort, only TCR beta chains were sequenced, and detectable features were limited by the absence of alpha or paired-chain data. The study gave a list of some 150 TCR beta chains associated with cytomegalovirus. In a later analysis, some 17,000 TCR beta sequences were associated with specific HLA alleles at a false discovery rate of 0.05. Most TCR sequences were seen in very few donors, while some public TCRs were found in many individuals. V-gene and J-gene trimming of TCR beta chains was associated with a missense DCLRE1C variant in a later genetic analysis, and the association was replicated in an independent cohort. For the cohort, immune exposure information was limited to CMV serostatus. A further reported finding was that TCR beta sequences accurately predicted the HLA-A and HLA-B alleles for most subjects in the first cohort. In a later analysis, HLA-associated TCR beta chains showed more clonal expansion and lower generation probabilities than non-associated chains that were equally common. Several of the top co-occurrence clusters appeared to be linked to parvovirus B19, influenza, CMV and Epstein-Barr virus, according to a later analysis. Broadly in line with IMGT annotations, most TCR beta V segments showed up in productive rearrangements about 87% or about 30% of the time in an earlier analysis of around 550 of the donors. According to a later genetic analysis, donors in an Asian-associated ancestry cluster had fewer N-insertions in productive TCRs than the roughly 700-donor mean.

The receptor library was made with the immunoSEQ multiplex PCR assay. A mixture of 60 forward primers for TCR Vbeta segments and 13 reverse primers for TCR Jbeta segments was used in the multiplex PCR. The CDR3 region of rearranged TCR beta genes was amplified from genomic DNA by a multiplex PCR assay. Amplified TCR beta libraries were sequenced as 87-base-pair reads on the Illumina HiSeq System. In the paper's pipeline: Across the 600 to 700 repertoires, a later analysis counted approximately 75 million unique TCR beta chains, approximately 12 million of which were shared by at least two donors. Raw reads were error-corrected and collapsed into unique sequences by a nearest-neighbor algorithm in which closely related sequences were merged to remove PCR and sequencing errors. Alignment of CDR3 sequences to IMGT reference sequences was used to assign V, D and J gene segments. For a sequence to be retained, at least a six-nucleotide match to both a V gene segment and a J gene segment was required. Rearrangements were called productive when the CDR3 lacked stop codons and stayed in frame with V and J; all others were non-productive. Following IMGT convention, CDR3 was defined as the stretch from the second conserved V-encoded cysteine up to the conserved J-encoded phenylalanine. In an earlier analysis of more than 550 of the donors, sequences lacking an unambiguous match to a single V gene segment were excluded. In an earlier analysis of several hundred of the donors, a V segment was called functional when productive rearrangements were above 56.7%, and segregating when the standard deviation between donors exceeded 5%. To diagnose cytomegalovirus status from the catalog of TCR beta chain sequences, a statistical classification framework was built. A later analysis assigned V and J genes by comparing TCR nucleotide sequences with IMGT/GENE-DB human TR gene sequences. A later analysis assigned CDR3 sequences and most-parsimonious VDJ recombination scenarios with the TCRdist pipeline. In a later analysis, each TCR beta chain was defined by its CDR3 amino acid sequence together with its V-gene family, and reads lacking a unique V-gene family were excluded. In a later analysis, fewer than 600 highly shared, low-generation-probability nucleotide sequences were removed to address suspected cross-contamination and a sequencing artifact. In a later analysis, a clonal expansion index was calculated for each public chain from normalized within-repertoire ranks of inferred template counts. In a later analysis, generation probabilities were computed with a VDJ recombination model fitted to out-of-frame rearrangements, and the resulting probabilities were checked against IGoR. In a later analysis, hypergeometric tests were used to score TCR-TCR, TCR-HLA and TCR-CMV co-occurrence, with a repertoire-size bias correction applied to TCR pairs. To estimate false discovery rates, a later analysis permuted the HLA or CMV assignments 20 times. A later analysis grouped co-occurring TCRs with DBSCAN, adding TCRdist sequence similarity when clustering within HLA-allele-positive subsets. Co-occurrence clustering excluded repertoires with fewer than 30,000 or more than 120,000 public chains, plus five with anomalous nucleotide sharing. TCRdb took this table from immuneACCESS and kept in-frame rearrangements with V and J called. Such tables lack part of the clones; where checked against another copy, unresolved V genes explain under half of the gap, and the rest is unexplained. V and J calls and clone size are given by that table; D and trimming were obtained from the DNA. The sample table gives around 100,000 clones. In total, the top ten clones hold 3% to 3.5% of the sample.

This TCR came from a man aged 35 to 55 in good health and CMV-seronegative. Sequences were obtained from PBMCs.

The CDR3 region has the sequence CASNSGTSGNTGELFF. The base sequence is TGTGCCAGTAACTCCGGGACTAGCGGGAACACCGGGGAGCTGTTTTTT. The V gene is TRBV19 and the J gene is TRBJ2-2; the junction holds 11 bases that match TRBD2. The germline V end is reduced by 7 bases and the J end by 1 base; junction bases left unmatched: 5. From a lookup of the germline V gene (reference sequence), CDR1 and CDR2 are LNHDA and SQIVND. The CDR3 numbers 16 residues from cysteine through phenylalanine. Just the 48-base CDR3 DNA is kept, in frame starting at base 1. With all but the CDR3 taken from the reference TRBV19 and TRBJ2-2 genes, the full variable domain is: DGGITQSPKYLFRKEGQNVTLSCEQNLNHDAMYWYRQDPGQGLRLIYYSQIVNDFQKGDIAEGYSVSREKKESFPLTVTSAQKNPTAFYLCASNSGTSGNTGELFFGEGSRLTVL.